Listed here are 8 T cell receptor beta chains from one sample, sequenced in a study of cytomegalovirus exposure and HLA in healthy donors. Libraries were prepared by immunoSEQ multiplex PCR; TCRdb keeps only in-frame clonotypes and omits some of them. Of about 110,000 clones listed, 89% are singletons. Specimen: PBMCs. All receptors come from a woman in her late teens or twenties in good health and CMV-seronegative.

V usage is TRBV11-1 and J usage is TRBJ2-7; 7 nucleotides match TRBD2. The CDR3 runs to 12 residues. Per the germline V gene, CDR1 is SGHAT and CDR2 is FQDESV (reference sequence). V shed 5 bases and J 5 bases; nucleotides not matched to a gene: 3. The CDR3 DNA sequence: TGTGCCAGCAGCCCAACTAGCGACGAGCAGTACTTC. Amino acids: CASSPTSDEQYF.

This sequence joins TRBV6-6 and TRBJ2-2; D possibly corresponds to TRBD2 (5 bases). Deletions cut 6 bases from V and 4 bases from J, with 9 bases between. The CDR3 runs to 13 residues. Germline assignment: CDR1 MNHNY and CDR2 SVGAGI (reference sequence). CDR3 nucleotides: TGTGCCAGCAGCCCGGGGAGCACCGGGGAGCTGTTTTTT. Encoded protein: CASSPGSTGELFF.

The genes are TRBV29-1 and TRBJ1-5; D unresolved. Germline V gives CDR1 SQVTM, CDR2 ANQGSEA. The length of the CDR3 is 13 residues. V was pared by 4 bases and J by 0 bases, with 7 bases between. DNA for the CDR3: TGCAGCGTTGTTGAGAATAGCAATCAGCCCCAGCATTTT. Translating gives CSVVENSNQPQHF.

The rearrangement links TRBV2 to TRBJ1-1; possibly TRBD1 for D (6 bases). CDR1 and CDR2 (germline): SNHLY, FYNNEI. The CDR3 runs to 14 residues. The V and J ends lost 7 bases and 1 base respectively, with 13 bases between them. The CDR3 sequence is CASTLTTGNTEAFF. In DNA form, the CDR3 reads TGTGCCAGCACCCTTACGACAGGGAACACTGAAGCTTTCTTT.

As DNA, the CDR3 is TGTGCCAGCAGTCCCTACCTACTAGCGGGAGAGGACTACAATGAGCAGTTCTTC. It yields the protein CASSPYLLAGEDYNEQFF. V is TRBV27 and J is TRBJ2-1; 11 bases map to TRBD2. Looked up from germline, CDR1 is MNHEY and CDR2 is SMNVEV (reference sequence). V was pared by 5 bases and J by 3 bases, with 12 bases of the junction left unmatched. The length of the CDR3 is 18 residues.

This clone showed up just once. The chain has TRBV7-3 and TRBJ2-1; 8 positions match TRBD1. The CDR3 is 15 residues long. Germline V gene data show CDR1 as SGHTA and CDR2 as FQGTGA. V was clipped by 5 bases and J by 8 bases; unmatched bases: 11. The CDR3 loop reads CASSLRQGTADEQFF. CDR3 bases: TGTGCCAGCAGCCTACGACAGGGGACAGCGGATGAGCAGTTCTTC. Drawing the rest from reference TRBV7-3 and TRBJ2-1, the complete variable domain is GAGVSQTPSNKVTEKGKYVELRCDPISGHTALYWYRQSLGQGPEFLIYFQGTGAADDSGLPNDRFFAVRPEGSVSTLKIQRTERGDSAVYLCASSLRQGTADEQFFGPGTRLTVL.

This clone occurred once. This chain uses TRBV28 with TRBJ1-5, with D unresolved. In germline, CDR1 is MDHEN, CDR2 SYDVKM. V dropped 1 base and J dropped 13 bases, with 11 bases sitting between them. CDR3 length equals 12 residues. CDR3 coding DNA: TGTGCCAGCAGTTTATCGTCTGCGTGGCAGCATTTT. It specifies CASSLSSAWQHF.

The chain couples TRBV2 to TRBJ2-3; unclear D gene. Germline assignment: CDR1 SNHLY and CDR2 FYNNEI. Trimming removed 6 bases from V and 4 bases from J, with 8 bases in between. CDR3 length: 12 amino acids. CDR3 sequence (DNA): TGTGCCAGCAGCGGTCATGCAGATACGCAGTATTTT. Translation gives CASSGHADTQYF.